The 6 T cell receptor beta chains below come from one sample, sequenced in a study of Ad26.COV2.S vaccination and SARS-CoV-2 variants. Using immunoSEQ multiplex PCR, the repertoire was profiled, and TCRdb retains in-frame clones only, with some absent. The sample lists approximately 480,000 clones, roughly 87% occurring once. The treatment denotes: 15 to 20 received Ad26.COV2.S at low or high dose, single or two shots; roughly 5 received placebo; per-sample allocation not given. Sampling was performed 63 days after the first vaccine or placebo injection. The sequencing here drew on peripheral blood, taken in a trial of Ad26.COV2.S vaccine versus placebo. These receptor sequences come from a person aged 18-60 years who received the Ad26.COV2.S COVID-19 vaccine or a placebo.

The chain uses TRBV6-5 and TRBJ2-1; TRBD1 agrees at 9 bases. The CDR3 sequence is 16 residues long. Germline V gene lookup returns CDR1 MNHEY and CDR2 SVGAGI. V was pared by 2 bases and J by 9 bases, with 11 bases of the junction left unmatched. CDR3 loop: CASSYSGQGNIGEQFF. As DNA, the CDR3 is TGTGCCAGCAGTTACAGCGGACAGGGGAATATAGGTGAGCAGTTCTTC.

The chain uses TRBV4-2 and TRBJ2-7; the D gene is possibly TRBD2 (5 bases). The CDR3 totals 14 residues. Trimming shortened V by 1 base and J by 0 bases, and 7 bases separated the two germline ends. Germline-derived CDR1 and CDR2 are LGHNA and YNFKEQ. The DNA of the CDR3 is TGTGCCAGCAGCCAAGTGCTAGCCTCCTACGAGCAGTACTTC. Amino acids: CASSQVLASYEQYF.

This clone was detected once. The chain combines TRBV10-3 with TRBJ1-3, with no clear D. CDR3 length: 13 amino acids. The V end was cut by 8 bases, the J end by 8 bases, with 16 bases between. CDR1 and CDR2 from the germline V gene are ENHRY and SYGVKD. CDR3 bases: TGTGCCATCCGGTCCGGACCGGGCCACACCATATATTTT. It codes for CAIRSGPGHTIYF.

This rearrangement joins TRBV18 to TRBJ1-1; 10 bases match TRBD1. J gave up 4 bases and V 4 bases, and 9 bases lay outside the gene matches. The CDR3 runs 16 residues. Germline values: CDR1 KGHSH, CDR2 LQKENI. The CDR3 spells CASSQRTGGMGTEAFF. CDR3 DNA sequence: TGTGCCAGCTCACAACGGACAGGGGGTATGGGCACTGAAGCTTTCTTT.

This chain connects TRBV2 to TRBJ1-1; the D is unclear. V was cut by 6 bases and J by 0 bases, with 14 bases left in between. Per germline, CDR1 SNHLY and CDR2 FYNNEI. The CDR3 is made up of 15 amino acids. CDR3 sequence reads: CASRPDQVVNTEAFF. CDR3 DNA sequence: TGTGCCAGCAGGCCGGATCAGGTAGTGAACACTGAAGCTTTCTTT.

The J gene is TRBJ2-7, the V gene TRBV6-2 or TRBV6-3; D is unresolved. CDR1 is MNHEY and CDR2 is SVGEGT in the germline V gene. The CDR3 runs 15 residues. The ends were cut back, 5 bases at V and 2 bases at J, with 16 bases in the middle. Here the CDR3 reads CASSHPSDGTYEQYF. DNA for the CDR3: TGTGCCAGCAGTCACCCATCCGACGGAACCTACGAGCAGTACTTC.